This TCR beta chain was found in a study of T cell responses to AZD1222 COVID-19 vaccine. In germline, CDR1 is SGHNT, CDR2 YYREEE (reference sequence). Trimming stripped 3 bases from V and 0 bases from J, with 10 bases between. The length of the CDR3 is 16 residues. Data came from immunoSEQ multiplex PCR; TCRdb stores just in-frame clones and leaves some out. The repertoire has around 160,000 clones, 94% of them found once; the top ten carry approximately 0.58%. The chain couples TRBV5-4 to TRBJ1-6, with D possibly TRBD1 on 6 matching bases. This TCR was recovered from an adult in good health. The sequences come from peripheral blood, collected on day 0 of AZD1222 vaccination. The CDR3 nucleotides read TGTGCCAGCAGCTCAGGGGCGAGCTCCTATAATTCACCCCTCCACTTT. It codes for CASSSGASSYNSPLHF.